The 22 T cell receptor beta chains presented below share a single source sample, sequenced in a study of Graves' ophthalmopathy and Graves' hyperthyroidism (dated by TCRdb to 2016 to 2019). The sample was run on an Illumina HiSeq 2000. For repertoire sequencing, TCR beta CDR3 regions were amplified from RNA transcripts. The first round of RT-PCR was done with HTBI primers and the Qiagen OneStep RT-PCR kit, and was followed by a second round of multiplex PCR, then size selection and purification. Using fastp trimming at Q25 and MiXCR clonotype assembly, TCRdb reanalyzed the public sequencing data and kept in-frame beta chains. CDR3 protein sequences are deduplicated, and each keeps its most common genes and DNA. The sample includes about 370,000 distinct CDR3 sequences, with 17% observed a single time. Jointly, the top ten make up roughly 2.4% of the sample. Sequenced: peripheral blood. These TCRs come from an adult woman with stable Graves' hyperthyroidism.

This clonotype showed up many times. This chain joins TRBV29-1 and TRBJ2-6; D possibly corresponds to TRBD1 (5 bases). There are 14 residues in the CDR3. Germline V lookup: CDR1 SQVTM, CDR2 ANQGSEA. V gave up 4 bases and J gave up 4 bases, with 11 bases separating them. In nucleotides, the CDR3 is TGCAGCGTTGTTGGGGCCGAAGGGGCCAACGTCCTGACTTTC. Amino acid sequence: CSVVGAEGANVLTF.

The J gene is TRBJ1-1, the V gene TRBV30; D unresolved. The CDR3 has 13 amino acids. In germline, CDR1 is GTSNPN, CDR2 SVGIG (reference sequence). Trimming pared 2 bases from V and 5 bases from J, leaving 12 bases between. This chain's CDR3 is CAWSRQGRTEAFF. The CDR3 nucleotides are TGTGCCTGGAGTAGGCAAGGGAGGACTGAAGCTTTCTTT.

In this sample, this clonotype turned up many times. The chain joins TRBV28 to TRBJ2-7; 10 bases are a match to TRBD2. Germline CDR1 MDHEN, CDR2 SYDVKM. This CDR3 has 15 residues. Trimming removed 3 bases from V and 3 bases from J; junction bases left unmatched: 5. CDR3: CASSLSLAGVYEQYF. Written as DNA, the CDR3 is TGTGCCAGCAGTTTGTCCCTAGCGGGAGTCTACGAGCAGTACTTC.

This clonotype appeared many times. The chain combines TRBV28 with TRBJ1-5; no clear D gene. The CDR3 runs 14 residues. Per germline, CDR1 MDHEN and CDR2 SYDVKM. V gave up 6 bases and J gave up 5 bases, with 14 bases separating them. CDR3 coding DNA: TGTGCCAGCAGCTCGCGGGGAGGCCATCAGCCCCAGCATTTT. This gives the protein CASSSRGGHQPQHF.

The V and J genes are TRBV2 and TRBJ1-2, with D uncertain. V was trimmed by 2 bases and J by 5 bases, leaving 12 bases between them. Germline-derived CDR1 and CDR2 are SNHLY and FYNNEI. This CDR3 spans 14 amino acids. CDR3 sequence (DNA): TGTGCCAGCAGTGAAAACGGGAGGGCTTATGGCTACACCTTC. This encodes CASSENGRAYGYTF.

V is TRBV5-1 and J is TRBJ1-1; a weak D match, TRBD1 (5 bases). The ends were cut back, 5 bases at V and 4 bases at J, with 21 bases in the middle. The CDR3 length is 16 residues. Germline V gene sequence: CDR1 SGHRS, CDR2 YFSETQ. CDR3 protein: CASRHSGLQKITEAFF. The CDR3 DNA follows: TGCGCCAGCAGGCACTCGGGACTCCAGAAGATCACTGAAGCTTTCTTT.

This clonotype was recorded many times. The chain links TRBV28 to TRBJ2-5; the match to TRBD1 covers 7 bases. The CDR3 contains 13 residues. J was trimmed by 5 bases and V by 7 bases; bases with no gene match: 7. Germline CDR1 is MDHEN and CDR2 is SYDVKM. CDR3 bases: TGTGCCAGCACCCAGGCACAGGGGGAGACCCAGTACTTC. Translation: CASTQAQGETQYF.

As for this clonotype: The CDR3 does not end in the conserved phenylalanine or tryptophan, so this is likely a read error. This sequence joins TRBV19 and TRBJ2-2, with D tentatively TRBD2 (6 bases). V lost 3 bases, J lost 5 bases, and 13 bases lay in between. Germline V lookup: CDR1 LNHDA, CDR2 SQIVND (reference sequence). The CDR3 has 15 residues. DNA of the CDR3: TGTGCCAGTAGTATGCATCGGAGGGCGACCGGGGAGCTGTTTTAT. It specifies CASSMHRRATGELFY.

The genes are TRBV6-2 or TRBV6-3 and TRBJ1-6; D remains ambiguous. The germline gives CDR1 MNHEY, CDR2 SVGEGT. This CDR3 is built from 14 residues. V shed 6 bases and J shed 2 bases, with 8 bases lying between them. The CDR3 bases are TGTGCCAGCAGGAGAAGCCCCTATAATTCACCCCTCCACTTT. Its translation: CASRRSPYNSPLHF.

The gene calls are TRBV27 and TRBJ2-5; TRBD1 aligns across 11 bases. The germline gives CDR1 MNHEY, CDR2 SMNVEV (reference sequence). This CDR3 contains 15 residues. V shed 4 bases and J 3 bases; nucleotides not matched to a gene: 4. This CDR3 reads CASSSWTGGKETQYF. The CDR3 DNA follows: TGTGCCAGCAGTTCCTGGACAGGGGGCAAAGAGACCCAGTACTTC.

The chain carries TRBV7-9 and TRBJ1-2, with D maybe TRBD1 (6 bases). Germline-derived CDR1 and CDR2 are SEHNR and FQNEAQ (reference sequence). Trimming stripped 5 bases from V and 2 bases from J, with 15 bases between. This CDR3 has 15 amino acids. The CDR3 region has the DNA TGTGCCAGCAGCGTCCGGGCAGGGGCCAACTATGGCTACACCTTC. Its protein product is CASSVRAGANYGYTF. Based on the CDR3 plus reference TRBV7-9 and TRBJ1-2, the full variable domain is DTGVSQNPRHKITKRGQNVTFRCDPISEHNRLYWYRQTLGQGPEFLTYFQNEAQLEKSRLLSDRFSAERPKGSFSTLEIQRTEQGDSAMYLCASSVRAGANYGYTFGSGTRLTVV.

This clonotype was seen only a few times. The chain carries TRBV6-1 and TRBJ2-7, with TRBD1 identical over 8 bases. This CDR3 has 15 amino acids. CDR1 and CDR2 (germline): MNHNS, SASEGT. With 2 bases clipped from V and 5 bases from J, the junction kept 8 bases outside the gene matches. In DNA form, the CDR3 reads TGTGCCAGCAGTGAAAGGACAGGGAGGTCCCACGAGCAGTACTTC. This encodes CASSERTGRSHEQYF.

This clonotype was seen at least ten times. This chain uses TRBV6-1 with TRBJ2-7, with D tentatively TRBD1 or TRBD2 (5 bases each). This CDR3 is built from 14 residues. Germline V CDR1 and CDR2: MNHNS, SASEGT. V lost 5 bases, J lost 1 base, and 12 bases lay in between. CDR3 DNA sequence: TGTGCCAGCAGTCCCGGGACGGAGTCCTACGAGCAGTACTTC. It encodes CASSPGTESYEQYF.

This clonotype has at least ten counts. The chain recombines TRBV6-5 with TRBJ1-6, with D hard to call. This CDR3 region has 15 residues. Germline CDR1 and CDR2: MNHEY and SVGAGI. V lost 0 bases and J lost 5, with 8 bases in between. CDR3 DNA: TGTGCCAGCAGTTACTCGGGCGGGAATAATTCACCCCTCCACTTT. It specifies CASSYSGGNNSPLHF.

There are many counts of this clonotype. The rearrangement joins TRBV6-1 to TRBJ2-5, with D possibly TRBD1 on 6 matching bases. Deletions cut 6 bases from V and 3 bases from J, with 11 bases between. CDR1 is MNHNS and CDR2 is SASEGT in the germline V gene. This CDR3 region has 13 residues. As DNA, the CDR3 is TGTGCCAGCAGACCCAGGGGCGAAGAGACCCAGTACTTC. Protein product: CASRPRGEETQYF.

The table lists this clonotype with a few counts. V and J are TRBV18 and TRBJ2-7; TRBD1 aligns across 9 bases. V lost 3 bases, J lost 2 bases, and 8 bases stayed unmatched. The CDR3 length is 16 residues. From germline, CDR1 is KGHSH and CDR2 LQKENI. The DNA for the CDR3 is TGTGCCAGCTCACCCGGGACAGGGCTGGGGGCCTACGAGCAGTACTTC. This gives the protein CASSPGTGLGAYEQYF. The full variable domain, rest sourced from reference TRBV18 and TRBJ2-7, is NAGVMQNPRHLVRRRGQEARLRCSPMKGHSHVYWYRQLPEEGLKFMVYLQKENIIDESGMPKERFSAEFPKEGPSILRIQQVVRGDSAAYFCASSPGTGLGAYEQYFGPGTRLTVT.

A few counts support this clonotype. The chain combines TRBV30 with TRBJ2-7; TRBD2 matches 10 bases. The CDR3 spans 14 residues. Germline CDR1 reads GTSNPN; CDR2 reads SVGIG (reference sequence). Unmatched junction bases numbered 5, after V lost 3 bases and J lost 3 bases. Here the CDR3 reads CAWRTGTSDYEQYF. In DNA, the CDR3 is TGTGCCTGGAGGACCGGGACTAGCGACTACGAGCAGTACTTC.

This clonotype was picked up many times. The CDR3 DNA reads TGCAGCGTTGATTGTCAGGGGAAGACCTACGAGCAGTACTTC. It specifies CSVDCQGKTYEQYF. The rearrangement links TRBV29-1 to TRBJ2-7, with D possibly being TRBD1 (6 bases). The CDR3 is 14 residues long. Germline lookup yields CDR1 SQVTM and CDR2 ANQGSEA. Trimming stripped 3 bases from V and 2 bases from J, with 14 bases between.

This clonotype was seen ten or more times. The CDR3 nucleotides read TGTGCCAGCAGCCCCAGGGAGTTGAACACTGAAGCTTTCTTT. The encoded protein is CASSPRELNTEAFF. V gene TRBV11-2 combines with J gene TRBJ1-1, with a tentative D call TRBD1 (5 bases). CDR3 length: 14 amino acids. Germline V gene lookup returns CDR1 SGHAT and CDR2 FQNNGV. V lost 5 bases and J lost 0, with 10 bases in between.

This clonotype was counted at least ten times. This rearrangement joins TRBV2 to TRBJ2-4; the D gene is possibly TRBD1 (5 bases). The length of the CDR3 is 18 residues. V was cut by 3 bases and J by 1 base, with 19 bases left in between. Germline loops: CDR1 SNHLY, CDR2 FYNNEI. The DNA of the CDR3 is TGTGCCAGCAGTGAGGACACAGCTTTGTACTTGGCCAAAAACATTCAGTACTTC. It translates to CASSEDTALYLAKNIQYF. The full variable domain, rest sourced from reference TRBV2 and TRBJ2-4, is EPEVTQTPSHQVTQMGQEVILRCVPISNHLYFYWYRQILGQKVEFLVSFYNNEISEKSEIFDDQFSVERPDGSNFTLKIRSTKLEDSAMYFCASSEDTALYLAKNIQYFGAGTRLSVL.

This clonotype was counted many times. V usage is TRBV10-3 and J usage is TRBJ2-7, with 11 bases that match TRBD1. The V gene end was trimmed by 3 bases and the J gene end by 3 bases; junction bases not matched to a gene: 4. This CDR3 has 15 residues. Germline-derived CDR1 and CDR2 are ENHRY and SYGVKD. The chain's CDR3 is CAISDGQGAGYEQYF. Here the CDR3 DNA reads TGTGCCATCAGTGACGGACAGGGGGCCGGCTACGAGCAGTACTTC.

The chain couples TRBV6-1 to TRBJ1-1; possibly TRBD1 for D (5 bases). V lost 7 bases and J lost 6, with 15 bases in between. CDR3 length: 13 amino acids. Germline values: CDR1 MNHNS, CDR2 SASEGT. The CDR3 DNA follows: TGTGCCAGCATGAGGGGCTTGAGGGCTGAAGCTTTCTTT. Protein sequence: CASMRGLRAEAFF.